This entry lists 20 T cell receptor beta chains sequenced from one sample in a study of blood T cell repertoires in COVID-19. Generated by immunoSEQ multiplex PCR, the TCRdb table keeps only in-frame clones and is missing some. The sample includes under 95,000 clones, approximately 80% of them seen just once. The specimen sequenced was peripheral blood. These receptors all come from a woman aged 80 or over with active or convalescent COVID-19.

The V call is TRBV19, the J call TRBJ2-5, with a tentative D call TRBD2 (7 bases). Germline-derived CDR1 and CDR2 are LNHDA and SQIVND (reference sequence). V lost 5 bases and J lost 5, with 15 bases in between. The CDR3 is 14 residues long. CDR3 protein: CASSPIQGGETQYF. The CDR3, as DNA: TGTGCCAGTAGTCCGATACAGGGAGGGGAGACCCAGTACTTC.

The chain uses TRBV24-1 and TRBJ2-7; TRBD1 might be the D (6 bases). The CDR3 covers 17 residues. The V end was cut by 2 bases, the J end by 3 bases, with 19 bases between. Germline CDR1 KGHDR, CDR2 SFDVKD. The CDR3 here is CATSDSGGSRSGYEQYF. CDR3 coding DNA: TGTGCCACCAGTGATTCTGGGGGCAGCCGGTCGGGCTACGAGCAGTACTTC.

The chain is built from TRBV2 and TRBJ1-5; 8 nucleotides line up with TRBD1. Germline-derived CDR1 and CDR2 are SNHLY and FYNNEI. This CDR3 comprises 13 residues. J lost 5 bases, V lost 6 bases, and 3 bases had no gene match. The CDR3 reads CASRGTGHQPQHF. The CDR3 DNA follows: TGTGCCAGCAGGGGGACAGGACATCAGCCCCAGCATTTT.

This clone was counted a single time. The chain combines TRBV4-1 with TRBJ2-1; perhaps TRBD2 as D (6 bases). The V gene lost 0 bases and the J gene lost 4 bases, with 13 bases spanning the gap. Germline V CDR1 and CDR2: MGHRA, YSYEKL. There are 16 residues in the CDR3. The CDR3 nucleotides are TGCGCCAGCAGCCAAGATATAGCGGAGACTTACAATGAGCAGTTCTTC. Translating it yields CASSQDIAETYNEQFF.

As DNA, the CDR3 is TGTGCCAGCAGCTTAGCTTCTGGGAGGGGATTGGACACTGAAGCTTTCTTT. This encodes CASSLASGRGLDTEAFF. The rearrangement uses TRBV7-6 and TRBJ1-1; a weak D match, TRBD1 (5 bases). Germline V gene data show CDR1 as SGHVS and CDR2 as FNYEAQ. V lost 0 bases, J lost 3 bases, and 17 bases lay in between. The CDR3 sequence is 17 residues long.

The CDR3 DNA is TGTGCCAGCAACCCGACAGGGCCCCCCGGAGGCTACACCTTC. It encodes CASNPTGPPGGYTF. The chain combines TRBV27 with TRBJ1-2, with 7 bases lining up with TRBD1. In germline, CDR1 is MNHEY, CDR2 SMNVEV (reference sequence). The V segment lost 7 bases and the J segment 8 bases; nucleotides outside the gene matches: 13. There are 14 residues in the CDR3.

V usage is TRBV6-1 and J usage is TRBJ1-5; 8 bases fit TRBD1. The CDR3 extends over 15 amino acids. Trimming removed 2 bases from V and 3 bases from J; junction bases left unmatched: 3. Germline CDR1 is MNHNS and CDR2 is SASEGT. The CDR3 DNA reads as TGTGCCAGCAGTGAAATGGGACAGGACAATCAGCCCCAGCATTTT. Translated, it gives CASSEMGQDNQPQHF.

V is TRBV5-4 and J is TRBJ1-3; 8 positions match TRBD1. Germline CDR1 reads SGHNT; CDR2 reads YYREEE (reference sequence). The CDR3 has 16 residues. V was clipped by 4 bases and J by 0 bases; unmatched bases: 6. CDR3 sequence (DNA): TGTGCCAGCAGCCCGGACAGGGTGCTCTCTGGAAACACCATATATTTT. Amino acids: CASSPDRVLSGNTIYF.

This clone was detected a few times. The V call is TRBV19, the J call TRBJ1-4; D call uncertain. The CDR3 length is 12 residues. The V and J ends lost 5 bases and 10 bases respectively, with 11 bases between them. Germline V gives CDR1 LNHDA, CDR2 SQIVND (reference sequence). CDR3 loop: CASSPRLRKLFF. In DNA form, the CDR3 reads TGTGCCAGTAGTCCTCGACTCCGAAAACTGTTTTTT.

The chain links TRBV11-3 to TRBJ2-7; 9 positions match TRBD2. Germline values: CDR1 SGHNT, CDR2 YENEEA. Unmatched junction bases numbered 7, after V lost 0 bases and J lost 4 bases. CDR3 length: 16 amino acids. The CDR3 DNA reads TGTGCCAGCAGCTTAGATGGTCTAGCGGGGCAATACGAGCAGTACTTC. Its translation is CASSLDGLAGQYEQYF.

The chain combines TRBV2 with TRBJ2-1; D is possibly TRBD1 (5 bases). Trimming took off 3 bases at V and 4 bases at J, with 10 bases between the two ends. The CDR3 extends over 14 amino acids. Germline V lookup: CDR1 SNHLY, CDR2 FYNNEI. The CDR3 DNA sequence: TGTGCCAGCAGTGAGGGCAGGGTTTACAATGAGCAGTTCTTC. Protein: CASSEGRVYNEQFF.

The chain links TRBV3-1 (or the pseudogene TRBV3-2) to TRBJ2-1; 10 nucleotides match TRBD2. The CDR3 has 14 amino acids. CDR1 LGHDT and CDR2 YNNKEL come from the germline V gene (reference sequence). Trimming took 4 bases from V and 9 from J; bases not matched to a gene: 6. CDR3 amino acids: CASSPGLAGVEQFF. DNA of the CDR3: TGTGCCAGCAGCCCTGGGCTAGCGGGGGTTGAGCAGTTCTTC.

The V call is TRBV18, the J call TRBJ2-1; 12 nucleotides agree with TRBD2. The CDR3 length is 17 residues. Trimming at V came to 6 bases and at J to 7 bases, leaving 13 bases not matched to a gene. Germline V lookup: CDR1 KGHSH, CDR2 LQKENI. Here the CDR3 reads CASSPTLTSGSRNEQFF. CDR3 in DNA: TGTGCCAGCTCCCCCACCCTGACTAGCGGGAGTCGGAATGAGCAGTTCTTC.

The rearrangement links TRBV6-4 to TRBJ2-3; 7 positions match TRBD1. The CDR3 length is 14 residues. The germline V gene has CDR1 MRHNA and CDR2 SNTAGT. The V and J ends lost 5 bases and 1 base, in that order; junction bases with no gene match: 3. The CDR3 protein is CASSQQGGTDTQYF. Written as DNA, the CDR3 is TGTGCCAGCAGTCAGCAGGGGGGCACAGATACGCAGTATTTT.

Here the CDR3 reads CATSRGQGQGLETQYF. The CDR3, as DNA: TGTGCCACCAGCAGAGGACAGGGACAGGGTTTGGAGACCCAGTACTTC. This chain uses TRBV15 with TRBJ2-5; 9 bases match TRBD1. V shed 1 base and J 5 bases; nucleotides not matched to a gene: 8. The CDR3 covers 16 residues. The V gene's germline CDR1 is LNHNV and CDR2 YYDKDF (reference sequence).

This clone has a handful of counts. The rearrangement joins TRBV5-1 to TRBJ2-1, with unresolved D. This CDR3 has 11 residues. Germline CDR1 is SGHRS and CDR2 is YFSETQ. Deletions cut 0 bases from V and 9 bases from J, with 4 bases between. CDR3 coding DNA: TGCGCCAGCAGCTTGGGGCTTGAGCAGTTCTTC. Encoded protein: CASSLGLEQFF.

This clone was seen a single time. The V gene is TRBV5-1, the J gene TRBJ1-6; 9 nucleotides line up with TRBD1. The CDR3 totals 15 residues. Germline-derived CDR1 and CDR2 are SGHRS and YFSETQ. The J segment lost 10 bases and the V segment lost 4 bases, leaving 9 bases of the junction unmatched. DNA of the CDR3: TGCGCCAGCAGCGCCGGACAGGGGAGTTCGTCACCCCTCCACTTT. Protein: CASSAGQGSSSPLHF.

This chain connects TRBV6-6 to TRBJ1-1; D is unresolved. Trimming removed 5 bases from V and 2 bases from J, with 9 bases in between. This CDR3 region has 13 residues. Germline V CDR1 and CDR2: MNHNY, SVGAGI (reference sequence). CDR3 bases: TGTGCCAGCAGTGTAGGAGCAAACACTGAAGCTTTCTTT. Its translation: CASSVGANTEAFF.

The chain employs TRBV19 and TRBJ2-3; D perhaps matches TRBD1 (6 bases). The CDR3 sequence is 15 residues long. Between the trimmed V and J ends, which lost 3 bases and 0 bases, there was a span of 10 bases. Germline CDR1 and CDR2: LNHDA and SQIVND (reference sequence). The CDR3 DNA reads TGTGCCAGTAGTATTGGGGGCTTGAGCACAGATACGCAGTATTTT. Protein product: CASSIGGLSTDTQYF.

The chain is built from TRBV3-1 (or the pseudogene TRBV3-2) and TRBJ2-2; the D is unclear. CDR1 LGHDT and CDR2 YNNKEL come from the germline V gene (reference sequence). The V end lost 6 bases, the J end lost 4 bases, and 12 bases lay between the germline ends. This CDR3 is 14 amino acids long. In DNA, the CDR3 is TGTGCCAGCAGACTCAACCCTACCACCGGGGAGCTGTTTTTT. Encoded protein: CASRLNPTTGELFF.